Included here is one TCR beta chain sequence, with context. Antigen: not known. The sample is drawn from a study of beta chain features in type 1 diabetes. Study as a whole: Regarding age, gender and cell yields, patients proved similar to healthy donors.

Sorting with CD45RO/CCR7/CD25/CD127/CD95/CD27 yielded naive, central memory, regulatory and stem-like memory CD4+ cells. Study-wide points: When cDNA is sequenced, cells with high TCR expression could be over-represented. The naive, central memory and Treg TCRB repertoires showed an apparent similarity that was greater among patients than among healthy donors.

Every bit of the isolated RNA underwent reverse transcription, so sequencing read expressed TCRB transcripts. TCRdb keeps only in-frame clones here, not all; method: immunoSEQ multiplex PCR. Seen here are 350,000 to 400,000 clones, approximately 16% observed once, and the top ten hold approximately 0.019%. Germline V lookup: CDR1 MDHEN, CDR2 SYDVKM. Trimming took off 2 bases at V and 2 bases at J, with 14 bases between the two ends. The CDR3 runs to 16 residues. J is TRBJ2-3 and V is TRBV28; D gene unclear. The receptor comes from a woman between 18 and 29 years old in good health. The sample was naive CD4+ T cells from blood. The CDR3 region is CASSLGTTQPTDTQYF. For the CDR3, the DNA is TGTGCCAGCAGTTTAGGTACCACACAACCCACAGATACGCAGTATTTT.